Shown below are 4 T cell receptor beta chains from a single sample sequenced in a study of blood T cell repertoires in COVID-19. Sequenced by immunoSEQ multiplex PCR; TCRdb stores in-frame clones only, minus some. This table has around 280,000 clones, roughly 90% appearing once. Sequenced input: peripheral blood. These receptors all come from a woman aged 30 to 39 with COVID-19, enrolled during active disease.

The chain has TRBV5-4 and TRBJ1-2; no definite D call. Per germline, CDR1 SGHNT and CDR2 YYREEE (reference sequence). V shed 0 bases and J shed 1 base, with 7 bases lying between them. The CDR3 is 14 residues long. DNA for the CDR3: TGTGCCAGCAGCTTGGATGTCGGTAACTATGGCTACACCTTC. This gives the protein CASSLDVGNYGYTF.

V gene TRBV6-5 combines with J gene TRBJ2-2, with 7 bases that match TRBD2. Germline V gene lookup returns CDR1 MNHEY and CDR2 SVGAGI. Trimming removed 4 bases from V and 3 bases from J; junction bases left unmatched: 5. The length of the CDR3 is 15 residues. CDR3 loop: CASSSTSRDTGELFF. In DNA form, the CDR3 reads TGTGCCAGCAGTTCGACTAGCAGGGACACCGGGGAGCTGTTTTTT.

The chain has TRBV2 and TRBJ2-3, with TRBD2 identical over 8 bases. The germline V gene encodes CDR1 SNHLY and CDR2 FYNNEI. The V and J ends lost 0 bases and 1 base, in that order; junction bases with no gene match: 0. The CDR3 consists of 15 residues. This chain's CDR3 is CASSEAAGGTDTQYF. Written as DNA, the CDR3 is TGTGCCAGCAGTGAAGCAGCGGGAGGCACAGATACGCAGTATTTT.

V is TRBV7-9 and J is TRBJ2-5; 9 bases agree with TRBD1. Unmatched junction bases numbered 1, after V lost 5 bases and J lost 0 bases. The CDR3 is 14 amino acids. The germline V gene encodes CDR1 SEHNR and CDR2 FQNEAQ (reference sequence). CDR3 in amino acids: CASSGDRDQETQYF. In nucleotides, the CDR3 is TGTGCCAGCAGCGGGGACAGGGACCAAGAGACCCAGTACTTC.